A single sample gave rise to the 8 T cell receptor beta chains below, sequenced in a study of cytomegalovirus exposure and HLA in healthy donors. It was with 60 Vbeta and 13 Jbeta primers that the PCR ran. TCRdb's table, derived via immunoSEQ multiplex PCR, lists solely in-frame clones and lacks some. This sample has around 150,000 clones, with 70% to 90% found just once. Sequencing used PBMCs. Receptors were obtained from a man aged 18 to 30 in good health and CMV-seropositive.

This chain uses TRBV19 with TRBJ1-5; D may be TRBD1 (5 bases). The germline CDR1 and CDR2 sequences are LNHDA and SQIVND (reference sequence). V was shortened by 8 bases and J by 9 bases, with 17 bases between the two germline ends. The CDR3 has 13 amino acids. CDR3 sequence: CASRGQGDAPQHF. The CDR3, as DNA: TGTGCCAGTCGTGGCCAGGGCGACGCGCCCCAGCATTTT.

In DNA, the CDR3 is TGTGCCAGCAGACGCGGACAGGCGAACACTGAAGCTTTCTTT. Protein sequence: CASRRGQANTEAFF. The chain carries TRBV7-2 and TRBJ1-1; TRBD1 aligns across 7 bases. The germline V gene has CDR1 SGHTA and CDR2 FQGNSA. The ends lost 6 bases at V and 1 base at J; junction bases unmatched: 5. This CDR3 contains 14 residues.

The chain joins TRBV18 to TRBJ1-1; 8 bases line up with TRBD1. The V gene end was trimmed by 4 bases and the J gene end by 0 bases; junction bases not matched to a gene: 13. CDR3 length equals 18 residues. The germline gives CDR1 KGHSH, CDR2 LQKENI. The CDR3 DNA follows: TGTGCCAGCTCACGGCCAGGGGGCGCGCCGGGCATGAACACTGAAGCTTTCTTT. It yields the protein CASSRPGGAPGMNTEAFF.

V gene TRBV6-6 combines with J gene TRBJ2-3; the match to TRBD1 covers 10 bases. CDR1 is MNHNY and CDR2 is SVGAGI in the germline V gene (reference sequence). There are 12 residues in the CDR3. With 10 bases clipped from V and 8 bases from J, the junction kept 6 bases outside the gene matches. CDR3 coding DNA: TGTGCCAACCGGGACAGGGGTGGTACGCAGTATTTT. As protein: CANRDRGGTQYF.

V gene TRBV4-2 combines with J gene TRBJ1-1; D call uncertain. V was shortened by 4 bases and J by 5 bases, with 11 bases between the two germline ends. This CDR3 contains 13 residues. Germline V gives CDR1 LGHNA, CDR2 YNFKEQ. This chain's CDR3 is CASSPSSRTEAFF. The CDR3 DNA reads TGTGCCAGCAGCCCCAGCTCGAGGACTGAAGCTTTCTTT.

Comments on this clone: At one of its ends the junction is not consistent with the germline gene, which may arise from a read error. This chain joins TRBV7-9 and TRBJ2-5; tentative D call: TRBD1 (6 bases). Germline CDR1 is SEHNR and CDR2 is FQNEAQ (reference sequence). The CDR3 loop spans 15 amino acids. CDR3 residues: CSSSLQPGQRVTQYF. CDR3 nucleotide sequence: TGTTCCAGCAGCTTACAACCGGGACAAAGAGTGACCCAGTACTTC.

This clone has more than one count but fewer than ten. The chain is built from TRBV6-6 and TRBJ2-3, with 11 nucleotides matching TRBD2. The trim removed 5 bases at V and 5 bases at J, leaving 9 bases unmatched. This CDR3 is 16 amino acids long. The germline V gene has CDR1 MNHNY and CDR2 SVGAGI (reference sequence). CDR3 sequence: CASSPTTSGGVDTQYF. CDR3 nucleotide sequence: TGTGCCAGCAGTCCAACCACTAGCGGGGGAGTAGATACGCAGTATTTT.

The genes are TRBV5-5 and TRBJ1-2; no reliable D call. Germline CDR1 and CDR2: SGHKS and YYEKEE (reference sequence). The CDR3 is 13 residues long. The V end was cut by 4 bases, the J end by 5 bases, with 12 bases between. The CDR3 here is CASSPQFFYGYTF. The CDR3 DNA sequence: TGTGCCAGCAGCCCCCAATTTTTTTATGGCTACACCTTC.